This T cell receptor (beta chain) was sequenced in a study of Graves' ophthalmopathy and Graves' hyperthyroidism. Note on this clonotype: Its antigen is undetermined.

There are 12 residues in the CDR3. Germline assignment: CDR1 ENHRY and CDR2 SYGVKD. V lost 10 bases to trimming and J lost 5 bases; unmatched junction nucleotides: 6. The authors amplified TCR beta CDR3 regions, and they did so from RNA transcripts for repertoire sequencing. Investigators did first-round RT-PCR with HTBI primers, then second-round multiplex PCR. TCRdb analysed the multiplex PCR reads with MiXCR anew, one entry per CDR3 protein. Found here are approximately 700,000 distinct CDR3 sequences, around 40% of them singletons; the top ten hold around 40%. Notes on the study in general: In blood, most expanded thyroid clonotypes above 0.001 frequency were also detected. Classification of ophthalmopathy versus stable hyperthyroidism by a 13-signature model yielded around 88% sensitivity and around 80% specificity.

V usage is TRBV10-3 and J usage is TRBJ2-7, with 9 bases fitting TRBD1. The TCR comes from an adult man with Graves' ophthalmopathy. The sample comprised peripheral blood. The chain's CDR3 is CASHRGRNEQYF. CDR3 DNA sequence: TGTGCCAGCCACAGGGGGCGCAACGAGCAGTACTTC.